The 7 T cell receptor beta chains in this list originate from one sample, sequenced in a study of T-cell reconstitution after alpha-beta-depleted transplantation in children. Unique molecular identifiers were incorporated when the TCRbeta library was constructed. TCRdb redid the calling of the PCR reads with MiXCR, one entry per CDR3 protein. The sample consists of about 540,000 distinct CDR3 sequences, 25% to 30% of them appearing once. Here the sequenced sample was PBMCs, taken before TCRalphabeta/CD19-depleted stem cell transplant. The receptor set was obtained from a boy in the first two years of life with Wiskott-Aldrich syndrome, due to receive a stem cell transplant.

This clonotype has a handful of counts. The rearrangement joins TRBV12-3 or TRBV12-4 to TRBJ2-1; perhaps TRBD2 as D (5 bases). This CDR3 is built from 16 residues. V was clipped by 5 bases and J by 4 bases, with 18 bases between them. CDR3 in DNA: TGTGCCAGCAGTGTCTTTGGGCGGGTCCTTTACAATGAGCAGTTCTTC. Translation gives CASSVFGRVLYNEQFF.

The table lists this clonotype with a few counts. The chain links TRBV4-1 to TRBJ2-2; 8 positions agree with TRBD2. The length of the CDR3 is 16 residues. V was clipped by 0 bases and J by 6 bases; unmatched bases: 6. Germline loops: CDR1 MGHRA, CDR2 YSYEKL. CDR3 in DNA: TGCGCCAGCAGCCAAGATCCCGGGAGGGCCGCCGGGGAGCTGTTTTTT. Its protein is CASSQDPGRAAGELFF.

The chain employs TRBV7-6 and TRBJ2-1; 10 bases match TRBD2. CDR1 and CDR2 from the germline V gene are SGHVS and FNYEAQ. The CDR3 has 19 amino acids. V shed 7 bases, J shed 0 bases, and the junction held 15 bases outside the gene matches. In DNA, the CDR3 is TGTGCCAGCACATTCCCAGGCGGAGCGGGAGGGAGCTCCTACAATGAGCAGTTCTTC. This sequence encodes CASTFPGGAGGSSYNEQFF.

This chain uses TRBV5-1 with TRBJ2-3, with D unresolved. Trimming removed 2 bases at V and 0 bases at J, with 7 bases between. The CDR3 length is 14 residues. Germline V gene data show CDR1 as SGHRS and CDR2 as YFSETQ. The CDR3 DNA is TGCGCCAGCAGCTTACAACATAGCACAGATACGCAGTATTTT. As protein: CASSLQHSTDTQYF.

The DNA for the CDR3 is TGTGCCAGCAGCTTAGCATCCGGTCTGGGTCAGCCCCAGCATTTT. The encoded protein is CASSLASGLGQPQHF. The J gene is TRBJ1-5, the V gene TRBV7-2, with no clear D. V was shortened by 0 bases and J by 6 bases, with 12 bases between the two germline ends. Germline lookup yields CDR1 SGHTA and CDR2 FQGNSA. This CDR3 is 15 amino acids long.

This clonotype showed up just a few times. V and J are TRBV11-2 and TRBJ2-1, with a weak D call TRBD1 (5 bases). Germline V gene lookup returns CDR1 SGHAT and CDR2 FQNNGV. The CDR3 length is 13 residues. The V gene lost 6 bases and the J gene lost 7 bases, with 13 bases spanning the gap. The CDR3 DNA is TGTGCCAGCAGTTCAGGGTTATGGAATGAGCAGTTCTTC. Translation gives CASSSGLWNEQFF.

The J gene is TRBJ1-2, the V gene TRBV20-1, with 9 bases aligning to TRBD1. J lost 3 bases, V lost 5 bases, and 7 bases had no gene match. CDR1 is DFQATT, CDR2 SNEGSKA, per germline (reference sequence). The CDR3 is made up of 14 amino acids. The CDR3 sequence: CSAEGTGKDYGYTF. The CDR3 bases are TGCAGTGCTGAAGGGACAGGGAAAGACTATGGCTACACCTTC.